These 9 T cell receptor beta chains came from one sample sequenced in a study of blood T cell repertoires in COVID-19. TCRdb's table, derived via immunoSEQ multiplex PCR, lists solely in-frame clones and lacks some. The table shows roughly 150,000 clones, with about 80% occurring only once. The material sequenced was PBMCs or T cells enriched from blood (not recorded which). The source of these receptors is a man aged 50-59 years who had recovered from COVID-19.

The chain employs TRBV7-2 and TRBJ2-1; 7 nucleotides line up with TRBD2. V shed 5 bases and J 3 bases; nucleotides not matched to a gene: 10. CDR3 length: 16 amino acids. CDR1 is SGHTA, CDR2 FQGNSA, per germline. CDR3: CASSPQGGGGYNEQFF. CDR3 bases: TGTGCCAGCAGCCCCCAGGGAGGCGGGGGCTACAATGAGCAGTTCTTC.

For the CDR3, the DNA is TGTGCCAGTAGTTCTAGTCGAGAGACCCAGTACTTC. Protein: CASSSSRETQYF. V is TRBV19 and J is TRBJ2-5, with unresolved D. In germline, CDR1 is LNHDA, CDR2 SQIVND (reference sequence). CDR3 length: 12 residues. Trimming pared 5 bases from V and 4 bases from J, leaving 8 bases between. Looking up the rest from reference TRBV19 and TRBJ2-5 gives the full variable domain: DGGITQSPKYLFRKEGQNVTLSCEQNLNHDAMYWYRQDPGQGLRLIYYSQIVNDFQKGDIAEGYSVSREKKESFPLTVTSAQKNPTAFYLCASSSSRETQYFGPGTRLLVL.

The chain joins TRBV7-3 to TRBJ2-7; D is ambiguous. This CDR3 comprises 13 residues. Germline V gene lookup returns CDR1 SGHTA and CDR2 FQGTGA. V dropped 5 bases and J dropped 3 bases, with 11 bases sitting between them. The chain's CDR3 is CASSPGGFYEQYF. The CDR3, as DNA: TGTGCCAGCAGCCCGGGTGGGTTCTACGAGCAGTACTTC.

The V and J genes are TRBV9 and TRBJ1-1; D ambiguous. The V gene lost 3 bases and the J gene lost 2 bases, with 11 bases spanning the gap. This CDR3 spans 14 amino acids. Germline CDR1 and CDR2: SGDLS and YYNGEE. This chain's CDR3 is CASSGGLSNTEAFF. The CDR3 DNA follows: TGTGCCAGCAGCGGCGGACTGAGTAACACTGAAGCTTTCTTT.

The chain combines TRBV7-8 with TRBJ2-5; the match to TRBD1 covers 9 bases. V lost 4 bases and J lost 7; bases outside the gene matches: 7. Germline V lookup: CDR1 SGHVS, CDR2 FQNEAQ. CDR3 length equals 14 residues. The CDR3 loop is CASSSPGQGLTQYF. CDR3 DNA: TGTGCCAGCAGCTCCCCGGGACAGGGATTGACCCAGTACTTC.

The J gene is TRBJ1-1, the V gene TRBV29-1; TRBD1 is a possible D gene (5 bases). V lost 8 bases to trimming and J lost 0 bases, with 19 bases between them. The CDR3 sequence is 15 residues long. Germline assignment: CDR1 SQVTM and CDR2 ANQGSEA. Written as DNA, the CDR3 is TGCAGCTCAACGAGGCAGGGTAGAATGAACACTGAAGCTTTCTTT. The encoded protein is CSSTRQGRMNTEAFF.

The rearrangement uses TRBV7-9 and TRBJ1-2, with 8 bases fitting TRBD1. The CDR3 sequence is 15 residues long. In germline, CDR1 is SEHNR, CDR2 FQNEAQ (reference sequence). Trimming removed 2 bases from V and 1 base from J; junction bases left unmatched: 3. The CDR3 region has the DNA TGTGCCAGCAGCTTATTGGACAGGGATAACTATGGCTACACCTTC. This codes for CASSLLDRDNYGYTF.

The chain joins TRBV19 to TRBJ2-3; 8 nucleotides agree with TRBD1. The junction had 9 bases not matched to a gene; V was cut back by 1 base and J by 3 bases. The CDR3 is made up of 17 amino acids. Germline V gives CDR1 LNHDA, CDR2 SQIVND (reference sequence). The CDR3 loop reads CASSIGDRGGGTDTQYF. The DNA of the CDR3 is TGTGCCAGTAGTATAGGAGACAGGGGAGGAGGTACAGATACGCAGTATTTT.

The chain is built from TRBV7-9 and TRBJ2-4, with D perhaps matching TRBD2 (6 bases). CDR1 and CDR2 (germline): SEHNR, FQNEAQ (reference sequence). Trimming took off 5 bases at V and 8 bases at J, with 19 bases between the two ends. The CDR3 sequence is 15 residues long. For the CDR3, the DNA is TGTGCCAGCAGCACTCGGGGGAGTAGAGATTACATTCAGTACTTC. Its translation: CASSTRGSRDYIQYF.